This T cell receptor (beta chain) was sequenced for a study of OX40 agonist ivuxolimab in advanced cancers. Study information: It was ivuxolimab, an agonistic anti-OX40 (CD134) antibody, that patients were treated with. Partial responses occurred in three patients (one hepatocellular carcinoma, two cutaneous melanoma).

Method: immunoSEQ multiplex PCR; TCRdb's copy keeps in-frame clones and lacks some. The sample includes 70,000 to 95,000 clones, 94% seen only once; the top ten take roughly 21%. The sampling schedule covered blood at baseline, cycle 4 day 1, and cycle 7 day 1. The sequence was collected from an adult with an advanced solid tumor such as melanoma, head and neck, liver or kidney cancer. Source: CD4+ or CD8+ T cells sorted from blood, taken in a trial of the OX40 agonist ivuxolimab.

CDR3 protein: CASSCFPWVSNQPQHF. The CDR3 DNA is TGCGCCAGCAGTTGCTTTCCTTGGGTTAGCAATCAGCCCCAGCATTTT. V usage is TRBV23-1 and J usage is TRBJ1-5; D remains unclear. TRBV23-1 is identified as an open reading frame with a role that is uncertain. CDR3 length: 16 amino acids. Trimming pared 5 bases from V and 0 bases from J, leaving 14 bases between.